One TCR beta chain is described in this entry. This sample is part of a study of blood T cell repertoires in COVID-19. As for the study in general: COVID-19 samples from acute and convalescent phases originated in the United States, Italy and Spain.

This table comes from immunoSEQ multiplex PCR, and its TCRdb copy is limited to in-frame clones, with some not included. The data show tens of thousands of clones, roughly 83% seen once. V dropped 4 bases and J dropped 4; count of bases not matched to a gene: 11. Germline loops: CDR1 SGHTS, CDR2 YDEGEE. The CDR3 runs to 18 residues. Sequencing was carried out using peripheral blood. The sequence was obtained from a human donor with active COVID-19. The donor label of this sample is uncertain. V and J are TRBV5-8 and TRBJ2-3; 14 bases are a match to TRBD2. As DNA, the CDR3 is TGTGCCAGCAGCCCAAACCCCGGGACTAGCGGGGGCCCAGATACGCAGTATTTT. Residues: CASSPNPGTSGGPDTQYF.